The sample holds a few counts of the clone carrying this T cell receptor beta chain. It was with a sample-barcoded 5' primer and a J-beta primer mix that a second PCR of about 6 to 12 cycles was run. MiXCR, applied by TCRdb to the 5' RACE reads, yields one record per CDR3 protein. Altogether around 800,000 distinct CDR3 sequences are present, 35% to 50% being singletons, with the ten largest covering over 15%. The data were obtained in a study of blood T cells in healthy people across ages. Trimming cost V 1 base and J 2 bases; bases outside gene matches: 2. The CDR3 is 15 residues long. In germline, CDR1 is SQVTM, CDR2 ANQGSEA.

The chain joins TRBV29-1 to TRBJ2-7, with TRBD2 matching 13 bases. This clonotype originated in a man older than 75 in good health. The source material was blood. In DNA form, the CDR3 reads TGCAGCGTTGAAGTCGGACTAGCGGGAGCCTACGAGCAGTACTTC. Its protein product is CSVEVGLAGAYEQYF.